These 14 T cell receptor beta chains came from one sample sequenced in a study of blood T cell repertoires in COVID-19. Clones were read by immunoSEQ multiplex PCR, and TCRdb kept only the in-frame ones, dropping some. This sample has tens of thousands of clones, with roughly 73% found just once. The sequencing input was peripheral blood. The receptors come from a human donor in a cohort sampled during active COVID-19.

As DNA, the CDR3 is TGTGCCAGCAGTCGACAGGGGGTGATGGGCACAGATACGCAGTATTTT. Protein: CASSRQGVMGTDTQYF. The genes are TRBV5-4 and TRBJ2-3, with TRBD1 identical over 9 bases. CDR1 and CDR2 from the germline V gene are SGHNT and YYREEE (reference sequence). J gave up 1 base and V 5 bases, and 8 bases lay outside the gene matches. The CDR3 consists of 16 residues.

Written as DNA, the CDR3 is TGTGCCAGCAGCACAGCCTTACTAGCGGGTGGGGCAGATACGCAGTATTTT. It encodes CASSTALLAGGADTQYF. This chain joins TRBV5-4 and TRBJ2-3, with TRBD2 matching 9 bases. The CDR3 totals 17 residues. Germline V CDR1 and CDR2: SGHNT, YYREEE (reference sequence). The trim removed 4 bases at V and 4 bases at J, leaving 13 bases unmatched.

The V and J genes are TRBV28 and TRBJ2-7, with 8 bases matching TRBD2. This CDR3 comprises 15 residues. Germline V CDR1 and CDR2: MDHEN, SYDVKM. J lost 4 bases, V lost 3 bases, and 8 bases had no gene match. The CDR3 bases are TGTGCCAGCAGTTTTGGGACTAGGGTAGCATACGAGCAGTACTTC. Translation gives CASSFGTRVAYEQYF. Together with reference TRBV28 and TRBJ2-7, the CDR3 gives the full variable domain: DVKVTQSSRYLVKRTGEKVFLECVQDMDHENMFWYRQDPGLGLRLIYFSYDVKMKEKGDIPEGYSVSREKKERFSLILESASTNQTSMYLCASSFGTRVAYEQYFGPGTRLTVT.

The gene calls are TRBV14 and TRBJ2-7; the match to TRBD2 covers 13 bases. Germline V lookup: CDR1 SGHDN, CDR2 FVKESK. V was pared by 0 bases and J by 0 bases, with 14 bases of the junction left unmatched. The CDR3 length is 21 residues. CDR3 amino acids: CASSQDGTGLAGLTTSYEQYF. CDR3 in DNA: TGTGCCAGCAGCCAAGATGGCACGGGACTAGCGGGACTTACAACCTCCTACGAGCAGTACTTC.

The chain is built from TRBV5-4 and TRBJ1-4; maybe TRBD1 (6 bases). CDR1 is SGHNT and CDR2 is YYREEE in the germline V gene (reference sequence). V lost 7 bases to trimming and J lost 0 bases, with 13 bases between them. The CDR3 is 15 residues long. The CDR3 loop is CASAKDSATNEKLFF. For the CDR3, the DNA is TGTGCCAGCGCCAAGGACAGCGCAACTAATGAAAAACTGTTTTTT. Using reference TRBV5-4 and TRBJ1-4 for the parts outside the CDR3, the full variable domain is ETGVTQSPTHLIKTRGQQVTLRCSSQSGHNTVSWYQQALGQGPQFIFQYYREEENGRGNFPPRFSGLQFPNYSSELNVNALELDDSALYLCASAKDSATNEKLFFGSGTQLSVL.

The sample holds a few counts of this clone. This rearrangement joins TRBV2 to TRBJ2-5; 13 nucleotides line up with TRBD2. The CDR3 covers 15 residues. CDR1 and CDR2 (germline): SNHLY, FYNNEI. V lost 5 bases and J lost 5; bases outside the gene matches: 5. The DNA for the CDR3 is TGTGCCAGCAGTTTCGGACTAGCGGGAGAGGAGACCCAGTACTTC. Its protein is CASSFGLAGEETQYF.

This chain links TRBV4-1 with TRBJ2-5, with D possibly matching TRBD2 (5 bases). The CDR3 is 13 amino acids. CDR1 is MGHRA and CDR2 is YSYEKL in the germline V gene. V was cut by 8 bases and J by 5 bases, with 15 bases left in between. The CDR3 DNA reads as TGCGCCAGCGCCCGGTTGTCGGGGGAGACCCAGTACTTC. This gives the protein CASARLSGETQYF.

This chain links TRBV6-1 with TRBJ1-1; possible D gene TRBD1, 6 bases. The CDR3 length is 15 residues. In germline, CDR1 is MNHNS, CDR2 SASEGT. The V end was cut by 2 bases, the J end by 1 base, with 11 bases between. The CDR3 bases are TGTGCCAGCAGTGAAAGGGACACCACGAACACTGAAGCTTTCTTT. It encodes CASSERDTTNTEAFF.

The chain joins TRBV5-1 to TRBJ2-5, with 7 bases identical to TRBD2. V shed 3 bases, J shed 2 bases, and the junction held 7 bases outside the gene matches. This CDR3 is built from 15 residues. CDR1 SGHRS and CDR2 YFSETQ come from the germline V gene. The CDR3 bases are TGCGCCAGCAGCTCGGCGGGAGTGGGTCAAGAGACCCAGTACTTC. Translating gives CASSSAGVGQETQYF.

This chain joins TRBV7-2 and TRBJ2-7; 14 bases fit TRBD2. Trimming at V came to 1 base and at J to 6 bases, leaving 8 bases not matched to a gene. Germline CDR1 SGHTA, CDR2 FQGNSA. The CDR3 is made up of 17 amino acids. CDR3 sequence reads: CASSLVPPGLAGVEQYF. In DNA, the CDR3 is TGTGCCAGCAGCTTAGTTCCACCGGGACTAGCGGGAGTCGAGCAGTACTTC.

This chain links TRBV15 with TRBJ1-6; maybe TRBD1 (6 bases). Between the trimmed V and J ends, which lost 3 bases and 9 bases, there was a span of 9 bases. The germline CDR1 and CDR2 sequences are LNHNV and YYDKDF (reference sequence). There are 13 residues in the CDR3. The CDR3 coding sequence is TGTGCCACCAGCAGGCAGGGGAGTTCACCCCTCCACTTT. Translated: CATSRQGSSPLHF.

CDR3 in DNA: TGTGCCATCGGGCGGGGGGCCCAAGAGACCCAGTACTTC. Translation: CAIGRGAQETQYF. This sequence joins TRBV10-3 and TRBJ2-5; 8 bases match TRBD2. With 8 bases clipped from V and 1 base from J, the junction kept 3 bases outside the gene matches. The CDR3 has 13 amino acids. The germline CDR1 and CDR2 sequences are ENHRY and SYGVKD.

The V gene is TRBV25-1, the J gene TRBJ2-5; 8 bases align to TRBD1. CDR1 MGHDK and CDR2 SYGVNS come from the germline V gene. The CDR3 runs 14 residues. The V and J ends lost 0 bases and 11 bases, in that order; junction bases with no gene match: 8. The CDR3 nucleotides read TGTGCCAGCAGTGAATATCAGGGGGCTAAAACTCAGTACTTC. It translates to CASSEYQGAKTQYF.

The genes are TRBV6-1 and TRBJ1-3; weak D call: TRBD1 (6 bases). The CDR3 is 16 amino acids. Per the germline V gene, CDR1 is MNHNS and CDR2 is SASEGT. V was trimmed by 2 bases and J by 2 bases, leaving 13 bases between them. The CDR3 spells CASSELSGVAGNTIYF. In DNA form, the CDR3 reads TGTGCCAGCAGTGAATTATCAGGGGTGGCTGGAAACACCATATATTTT.